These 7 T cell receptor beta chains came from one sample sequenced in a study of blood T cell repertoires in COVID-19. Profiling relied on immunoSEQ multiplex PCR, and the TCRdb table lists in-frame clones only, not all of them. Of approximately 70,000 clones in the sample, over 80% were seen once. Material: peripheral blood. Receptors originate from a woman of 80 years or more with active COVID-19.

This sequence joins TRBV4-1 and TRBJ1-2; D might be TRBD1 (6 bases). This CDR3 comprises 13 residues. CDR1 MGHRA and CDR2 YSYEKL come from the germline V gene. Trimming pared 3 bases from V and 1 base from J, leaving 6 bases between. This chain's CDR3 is CASSHRGNYGYTF. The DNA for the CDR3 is TGCGCCAGCAGCCACAGGGGTAACTATGGCTACACCTTC.

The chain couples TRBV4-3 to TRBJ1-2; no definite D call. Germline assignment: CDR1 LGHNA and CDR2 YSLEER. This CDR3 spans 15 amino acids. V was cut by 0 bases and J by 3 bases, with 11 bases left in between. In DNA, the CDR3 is TGCGCCAGCAGCCAAGATCGGCAGGTCTACTATGGCTACACCTTC. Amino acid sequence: CASSQDRQVYYGYTF.

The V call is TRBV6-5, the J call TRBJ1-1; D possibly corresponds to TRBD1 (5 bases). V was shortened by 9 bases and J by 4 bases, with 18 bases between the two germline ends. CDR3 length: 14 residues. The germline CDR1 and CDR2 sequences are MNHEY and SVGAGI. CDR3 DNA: TGTGCCAGTATGAGGGGACTTGATGTCACTGAAGCTTTCTTT. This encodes CASMRGLDVTEAFF.

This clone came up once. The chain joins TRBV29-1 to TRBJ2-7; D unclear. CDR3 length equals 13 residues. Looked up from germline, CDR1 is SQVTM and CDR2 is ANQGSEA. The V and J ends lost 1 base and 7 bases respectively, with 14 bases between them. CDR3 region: CSVEVPYSYEQYF. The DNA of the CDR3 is TGCAGCGTTGAAGTCCCTTATTCGTATGAGCAGTACTTC.

The CDR3 reads CASSLSSQGPYEQYF. DNA for the CDR3: TGTGCCAGCAGCTTATCGTCGCAGGGCCCCTACGAGCAGTACTTC. This chain joins TRBV7-2 and TRBJ2-7; a weak D match, TRBD1 (5 bases). V was trimmed by 2 bases and J by 2 bases, leaving 13 bases between them. Germline V gives CDR1 SGHTA, CDR2 FQGNSA. This CDR3 has 15 amino acids.

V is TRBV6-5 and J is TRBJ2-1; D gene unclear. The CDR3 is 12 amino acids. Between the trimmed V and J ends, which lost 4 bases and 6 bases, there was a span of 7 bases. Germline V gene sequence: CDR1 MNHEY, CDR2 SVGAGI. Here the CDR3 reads CASSSRSNEQFF. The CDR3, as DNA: TGTGCCAGCAGTTCTCGGAGCAATGAGCAGTTCTTC.

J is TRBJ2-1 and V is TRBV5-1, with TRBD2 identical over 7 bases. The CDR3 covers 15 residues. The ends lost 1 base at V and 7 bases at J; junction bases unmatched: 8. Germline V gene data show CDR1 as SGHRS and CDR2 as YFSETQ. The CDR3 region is CASSLTPGLTNEQFF. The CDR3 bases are TGCGCCAGCAGCTTGACACCGGGACTAACGAATGAGCAGTTCTTC.